This TCR beta chain emerged from a study of spatial heterogeneity in lung cancer. Study context: Bulk RNA-seq from matched material yielded a T cell module score that correlated strongly with TCR transcript counts in tumor regions.

This clonotype was seen many times. Its cognate antigen is unknown. For a library built for alpha chains, this beta chain is a stray read; little rests on its size. General study results and limits: Nonsynonymous mutations, ubiquitous and regional, were tracked respectively by counts of ubiquitous and regional expanded TCRs. Tumoral mutation counts were tracked by counts of expanded intratumoral alpha and beta TCRs.

One entry per CDR3 protein, called by TCRdb with MiXCR from the 5' RACE reads. There are 4,500 to 6,500 distinct CDR3 sequences in the sample; 4.8% occur only once, and around 25% lies in the top ten. The time point: sample taken at primary tumor resection. Patients with untreated early-stage non-small cell lung cancer, numbering 72, were the donors. Frozen PBMC, nontumor lung or tumor provided whole RNA, which was sequenced unsorted. This TCR was sampled from a male donor with early-stage non-small cell lung cancer. This specimen was lung tumor tissue, taken at surgery.

CDR3 bases: TGTGCCAGCACCCCAGGGGTGTTAGCTTTCTTT. Protein: CASTPGVLAFF. V is TRBV2 and J is TRBJ1-1; a possible D gene is TRBD1 (6 bases). This CDR3 spans 11 amino acids. V lost 7 bases and J 10 bases, leaving 13 bases between the germline ends. Per the germline V gene, CDR1 is SNHLY and CDR2 is FYNNEI.